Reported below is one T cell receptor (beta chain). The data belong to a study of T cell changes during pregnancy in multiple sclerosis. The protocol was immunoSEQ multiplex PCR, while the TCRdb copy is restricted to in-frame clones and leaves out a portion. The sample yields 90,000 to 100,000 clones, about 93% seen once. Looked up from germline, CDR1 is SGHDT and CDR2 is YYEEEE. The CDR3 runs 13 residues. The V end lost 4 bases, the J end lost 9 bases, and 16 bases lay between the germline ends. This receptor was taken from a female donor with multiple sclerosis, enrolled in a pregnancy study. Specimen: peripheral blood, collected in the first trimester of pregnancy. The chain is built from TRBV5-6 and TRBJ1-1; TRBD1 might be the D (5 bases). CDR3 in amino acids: CASSLGGNGKAFF. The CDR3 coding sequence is TGTGCCAGCAGCCTCGGGGGGAATGGCAAAGCTTTCTTT.